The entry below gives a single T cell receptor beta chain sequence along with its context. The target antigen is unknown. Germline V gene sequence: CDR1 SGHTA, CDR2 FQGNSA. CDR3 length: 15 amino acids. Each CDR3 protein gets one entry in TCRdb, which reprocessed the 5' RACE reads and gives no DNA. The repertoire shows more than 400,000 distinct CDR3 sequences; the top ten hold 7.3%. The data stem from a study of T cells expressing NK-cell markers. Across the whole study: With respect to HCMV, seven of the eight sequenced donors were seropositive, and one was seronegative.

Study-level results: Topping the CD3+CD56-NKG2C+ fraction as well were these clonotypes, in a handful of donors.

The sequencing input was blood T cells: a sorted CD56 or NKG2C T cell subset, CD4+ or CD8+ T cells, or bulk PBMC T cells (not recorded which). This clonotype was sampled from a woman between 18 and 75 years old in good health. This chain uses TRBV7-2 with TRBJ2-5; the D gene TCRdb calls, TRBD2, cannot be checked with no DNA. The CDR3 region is CASIRQAGIWETQYF.